This T cell receptor beta chain is from a study of breast tumors, draining lymph nodes, adjacent tissues. Study observations and caveats: Luminal-like breast cancer showed significantly greater tumor-nontumor repertoire similarity than basal-like breast cancer did. Tumor repertoires ranked between lymph nodes and nontumor tissue in diversity, with V and J gene preferences. Tumor T cell lymph node origin was a supported hypothesis, not proven. Findings are consistent with lymph node origin and intratumoral expansion of most tumor T cells.

Via MiXCR, TCRdb re-called the multiplex PCR reads, giving one row per CDR3 protein. The sample includes about 94,000 distinct CDR3 sequences, approximately 31% of them seen just once. This clonotype was picked up many times. Its antigen remains unknown. Axillary draining lymph nodes of breast cancer patients supplied the node samples. Germline CDR1 LNHDA, CDR2 SQIVND (reference sequence). This CDR3 is built from 12 residues. V shed 9 bases and J shed 5 bases, with 13 bases lying between them. The chain is built from TRBV19 and TRBJ1-2; the D is unclear. The sequencing input was axillary lymph node tissue. The clonotype was recovered from a female donor with breast cancer. Some clones in this sample may be carry-over from other donors' samples. For the CDR3, the DNA is TGTGCCAGCGCTACGAGGTGGTATGGCTACACCTTC. Protein sequence: CASATRWYGYTF.